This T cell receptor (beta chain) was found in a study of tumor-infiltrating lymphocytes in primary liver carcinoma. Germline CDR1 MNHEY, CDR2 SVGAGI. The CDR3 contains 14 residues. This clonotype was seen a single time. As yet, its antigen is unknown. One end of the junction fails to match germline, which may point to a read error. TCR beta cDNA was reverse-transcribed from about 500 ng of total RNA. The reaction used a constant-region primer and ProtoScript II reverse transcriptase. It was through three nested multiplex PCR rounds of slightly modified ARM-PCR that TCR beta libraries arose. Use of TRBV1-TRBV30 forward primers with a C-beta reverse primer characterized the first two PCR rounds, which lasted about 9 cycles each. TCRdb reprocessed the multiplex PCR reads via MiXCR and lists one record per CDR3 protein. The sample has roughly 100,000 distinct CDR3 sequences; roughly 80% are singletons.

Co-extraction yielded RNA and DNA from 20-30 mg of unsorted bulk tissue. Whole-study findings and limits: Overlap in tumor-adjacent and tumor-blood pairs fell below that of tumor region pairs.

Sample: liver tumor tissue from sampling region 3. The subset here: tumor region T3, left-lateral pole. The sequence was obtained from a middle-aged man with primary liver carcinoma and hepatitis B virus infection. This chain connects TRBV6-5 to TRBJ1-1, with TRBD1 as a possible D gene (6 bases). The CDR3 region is CASSSPRWDTESFF. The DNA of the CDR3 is TGTGCCAGCAGTTCCCCCAGATGGGACACTGAATCTTTCTTT.